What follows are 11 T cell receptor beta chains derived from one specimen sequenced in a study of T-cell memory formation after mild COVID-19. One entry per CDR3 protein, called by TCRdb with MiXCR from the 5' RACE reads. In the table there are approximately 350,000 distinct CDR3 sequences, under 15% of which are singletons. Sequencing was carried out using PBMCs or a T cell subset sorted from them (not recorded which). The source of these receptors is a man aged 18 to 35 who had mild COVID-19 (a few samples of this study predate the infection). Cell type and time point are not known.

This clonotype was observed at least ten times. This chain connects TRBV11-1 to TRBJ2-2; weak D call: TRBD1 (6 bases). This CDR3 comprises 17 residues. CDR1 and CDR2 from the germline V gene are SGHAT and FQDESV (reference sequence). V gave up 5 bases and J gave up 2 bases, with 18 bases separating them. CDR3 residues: CASSLGRGMVNTGELFF. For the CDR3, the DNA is TGTGCCAGCAGCCTCGGCAGGGGAATGGTAAACACCGGGGAGCTGTTTTTT.

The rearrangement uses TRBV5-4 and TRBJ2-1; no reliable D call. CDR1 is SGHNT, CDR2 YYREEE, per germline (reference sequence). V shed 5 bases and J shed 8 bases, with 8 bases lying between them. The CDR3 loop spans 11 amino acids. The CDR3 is CASSSNDEQFF. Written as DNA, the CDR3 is TGTGCCAGCAGTTCGAACGATGAGCAGTTCTTC.

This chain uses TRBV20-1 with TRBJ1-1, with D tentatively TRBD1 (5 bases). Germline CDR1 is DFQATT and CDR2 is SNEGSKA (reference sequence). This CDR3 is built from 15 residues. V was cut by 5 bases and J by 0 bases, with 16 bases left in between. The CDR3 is CSASEGWEMNTEAFF. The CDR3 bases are TGCAGTGCTTCCGAGGGGTGGGAGATGAACACTGAAGCTTTCTTT.

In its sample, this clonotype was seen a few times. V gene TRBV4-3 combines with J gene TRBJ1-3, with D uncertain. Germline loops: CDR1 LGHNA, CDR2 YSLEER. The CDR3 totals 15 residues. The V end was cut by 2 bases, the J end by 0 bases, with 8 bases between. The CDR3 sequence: CASSQLRFSGNTIYF. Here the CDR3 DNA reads TGCGCCAGCAGCCAACTACGATTCTCTGGAAACACCATATATTTT.

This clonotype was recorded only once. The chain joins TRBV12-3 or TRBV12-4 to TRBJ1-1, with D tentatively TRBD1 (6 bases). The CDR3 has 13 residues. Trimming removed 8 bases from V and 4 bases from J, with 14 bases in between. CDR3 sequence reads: CASGTTGRTEAFF. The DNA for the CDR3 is TGTGCCAGCGGCACCACAGGGCGCACTGAAGCTTTCTTT.

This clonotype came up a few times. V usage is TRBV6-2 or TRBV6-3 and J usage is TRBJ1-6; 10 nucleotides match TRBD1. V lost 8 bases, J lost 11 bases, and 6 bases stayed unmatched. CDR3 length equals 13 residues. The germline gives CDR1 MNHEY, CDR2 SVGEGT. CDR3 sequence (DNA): TGTGCCAGCCGAGGGACAGGGGATACACCCCTCCACTTT. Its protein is CASRGTGDTPLHF.

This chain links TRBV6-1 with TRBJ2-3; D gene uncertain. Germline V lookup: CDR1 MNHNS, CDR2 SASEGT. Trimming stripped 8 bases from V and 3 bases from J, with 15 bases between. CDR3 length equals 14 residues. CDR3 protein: CASPGIGATDTQYF. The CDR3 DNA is TGTGCCAGCCCCGGAATAGGAGCAACAGATACGCAGTATTTT.

The CDR3: CASSPGLAGANTQYF. CDR3 nucleotide sequence: TGTGCCAGCAGCCCCGGGCTAGCGGGGGCGAATACGCAGTATTTT. This chain links TRBV11-1 with TRBJ2-3, with 10 bases that match TRBD2. CDR1 is SGHAT and CDR2 is FQDESV in the germline V gene (reference sequence). This CDR3 contains 15 residues. J was trimmed by 7 bases and V by 5 bases; bases with no gene match: 9.

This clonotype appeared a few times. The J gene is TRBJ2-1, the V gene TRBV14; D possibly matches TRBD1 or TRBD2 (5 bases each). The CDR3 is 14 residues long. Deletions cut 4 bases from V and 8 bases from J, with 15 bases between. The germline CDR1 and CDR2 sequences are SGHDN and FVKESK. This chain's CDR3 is CASSLGPGRHEQFF. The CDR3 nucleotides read TGTGCCAGCAGCCTGGGCCCAGGGAGACATGAGCAGTTCTTC.

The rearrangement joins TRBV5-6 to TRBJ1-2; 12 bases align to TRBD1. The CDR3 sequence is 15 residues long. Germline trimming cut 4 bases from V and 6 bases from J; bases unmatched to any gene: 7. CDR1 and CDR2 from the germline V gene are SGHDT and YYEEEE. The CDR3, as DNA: TGTGCCAGCAGCCGGGACAGGGGGCAAGGAGATGGCTACACCTTC. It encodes CASSRDRGQGDGYTF.

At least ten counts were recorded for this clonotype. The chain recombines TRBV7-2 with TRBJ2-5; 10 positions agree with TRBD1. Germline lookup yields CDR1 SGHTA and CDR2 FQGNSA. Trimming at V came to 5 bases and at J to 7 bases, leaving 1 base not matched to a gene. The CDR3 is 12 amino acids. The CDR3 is CASSGTGATQYF. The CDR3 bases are TGTGCCAGCAGCGGGACAGGGGCGACCCAGTACTTC.